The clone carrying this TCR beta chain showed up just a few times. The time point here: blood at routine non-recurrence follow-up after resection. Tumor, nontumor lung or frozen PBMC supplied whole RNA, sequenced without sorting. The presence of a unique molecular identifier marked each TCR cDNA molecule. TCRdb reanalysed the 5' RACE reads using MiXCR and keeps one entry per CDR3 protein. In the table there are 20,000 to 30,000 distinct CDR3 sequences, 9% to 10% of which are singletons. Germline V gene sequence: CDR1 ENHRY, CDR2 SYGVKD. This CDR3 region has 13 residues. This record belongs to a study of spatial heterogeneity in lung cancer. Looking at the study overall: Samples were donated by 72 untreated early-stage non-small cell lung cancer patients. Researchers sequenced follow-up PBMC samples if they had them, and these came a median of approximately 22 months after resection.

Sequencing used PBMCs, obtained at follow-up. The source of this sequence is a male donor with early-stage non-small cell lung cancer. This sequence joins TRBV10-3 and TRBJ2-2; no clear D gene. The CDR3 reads CAHQTDSSGELFF. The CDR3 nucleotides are TGTGCTCATCAGACCGATTCGTCCGGGGAGCTGTTTTTT.